These T cell receptor beta chains were read from a single sample in a study of regulatory T cells in long-lasting Graves disease. TCRdb re-called the multiplex PCR reads with MiXCR, one entry per CDR3 protein. The sample lists about 450,000 distinct CDR3 sequences, about 14% occurring once. This same sample was also part of a study on T cells in Graves' hyperthyroidism and ophthalmopathy.

This material consisted of peripheral blood mononuclear cells (PBMCs), taken at new diagnosis, from a patient treated with antithyroid drugs. These receptors were taken from a woman in her forties or fifties with Graves disease. The CDR3 runs from the conserved cysteine through the conserved F or W. The D gene is left open where the match is weak. A row's size may be missing; if present it is once, few, many or a size class.

d_gene	v_gene	abundance	j_gene	CDR3aa	CDR3nt
-	TRBV30	few	TRBJ1-4	CAWSVATGEKLFF	TGTGCCTGGAGTGTGGCAACCGGAGAAAAACTGTTTTTT
TRBD1	TRBV28	many	TRBJ1-3	CASNRGLFGNTIYF	TGTGCCAGCAACAGGGGGCTATTTGGAAACACCATATATTTT
TRBD1	TRBV20-1	many	TRBJ1-5	CSATTGGRQPQHF	TGCAGTGCTACTACAGGGGGCAGACAGCCCCAGCATTTT
-	TRBV6-2/TRBV6-3	few	TRBJ1-1	CASSYSILVQRAFF	TGTGCCAGCAGTTACTCAATTTTAGTGCAAAGGGCTTTCTTT
TRBD2	TRBV12-3/TRBV12-4	-	TRBJ2-3	CASSLIPGGTDTQYF	TGTGCCAGCAGTTTAATTCCGGGGGGGACAGATACGCAGTATTTT
-	TRBV20-1	many	TRBJ2-2	CSARWSRSTGELFF	TGCAGTGCTAGATGGTCGAGAAGCACCGGGGAGCTGTTTTTT
-	TRBV3-1	many	TRBJ2-1	CASSLPGGSYEQFF	TGTGCCAGCAGCCTACCAGGGGGGAGCTATGAGCAGTTCTTC
TRBD1	TRBV7-9	once	TRBJ1-2	CASSQGQPYGYTF	TGTGCCAGCAGCCAGGGACAGCCCTATGGCTACACCTTC
-	TRBV18	many	TRBJ2-7	CASSPPASLSYEQYF	TGTGCCAGCTCACCTCCAGCTAGTCTGTCCTACGAGCAGTACTTC
TRBD1	TRBV20-1	-	TRBJ1-2	CSALLDRENGYTF	TGCAGTGCTCTTCTGGACAGGGAGAATGGCTACACCTTC
TRBD1	TRBV11-2	many	TRBJ1-1	CASSDRGVAEAFF	TGTGCCAGCAGCGACAGGGGGGTAGCCGAAGCTTTCTTT
TRBD1	TRBV20-1	-	TRBJ1-6	CSATPRDRNSPLHF	TGCAGTGCAACTCCCCGGGACAGAAATTCACCCCTCCACTTT
TRBD1	TRBV6-5	-	TRBJ1-2	CASSYSKYRGQVLSGYTF	TGTGCCAGCAGTTACTCGAAATACAGGGGGCAGGTATTGAGTGGCTACACCTTC
TRBD1	TRBV19	-	TRBJ1-2	CASSWTGDDGYTF	TGTGCCAGTAGCTGGACAGGGGACGACGGCTACACCTTC
TRBD1	TRBV20-1	few	TRBJ1-2	CSAREAAGGSHYGYTF	TGCAGTGCTAGAGAGGCCGCAGGGGGCTCGCACTATGGCTACACCTTC
-	TRBV30	many	TRBJ1-1	CARSRGGATGEAFF	TGTGCCCGGTCAAGAGGGGGGGCGACAGGTGAAGCTTTCTTT
TRBD2	TRBV6-5	few	TRBJ2-3	CASSYLAQRERTDTQYF	TGTGCCAGCAGTTACCTTGCTCAGCGGGAGCGCACAGATACGCAGTATTTT
-	TRBV24-1	few	TRBJ2-5	CARPQGGGQETQYF	TGTGCCAGACCTCAGGGAGGGGGCCAAGAGACCCAGTACTTC
TRBD2	TRBV3-1	-	TRBJ2-1	CASSQDLIAGGRSPYNEQFF	TGTGCCAGCAGCCAAGACTTAATAGCGGGAGGACGAAGCCCCTACAATGAGCAGTTCTTC